A selection of T cell receptor beta chains follows, all from one sample in a study of T cells in Graves' hyperthyroidism and ophthalmopathy. From the multiplex PCR reads, TCRdb called clonotypes with MiXCR, one entry per CDR3 protein. The repertoire holds 300,000 to 450,000 distinct CDR3 sequences, 15% to 19% seen once, with around a quarter in the top ten. Sequences were obtained from blood. The receptors were gathered from a woman younger than 35 with Graves' hyperthyroidism that later progressed to Graves' ophthalmopathy. Both conserved end residues are part of each CDR3. The order of the fields is clone size, J gene, V gene, D gene, CDR3 protein, CDR3 DNA. D genes are given only for firm matches. A row's size may be missing; if present it is once, few, many or a size class.

size: few; J: TRBJ2-7; V: TRBV5-6; D: TRBD1; CDR3: CASSILLGQAAHEQYF; DNA: TGTGCCAGCAGCATTCTTCTGGGACAGGCCGCCCACGAGCAGTACTTC
size: many; J: TRBJ2-5; V: TRBV20-1; D: NA; CDR3: CSASQTAQGETQYF; DNA: TGCAGTGCTAGCCAGACCGCTCAGGGGGAGACCCAGTACTTC
size: many; J: TRBJ2-5; V: TRBV10-3; D: NA; CDR3: CAISLGGYQETQYF; DNA: TGTGCCATCAGTCTAGGGGGGTATCAAGAGACCCAGTACTTC
size: few; J: TRBJ1-3; V: TRBV5-6; D: TRBD1; CDR3: CASSVTGGGGNTIYF; DNA: TGTGCCAGCAGCGTAACAGGGGGCGGCGGAAACACCATATATTTT
size: many; J: TRBJ2-1; V: TRBV29-1; D: TRBD1; CDR3: CSVGGTGYNEQFF; DNA: TGCAGCGTTGGGGGGACAGGGTACAATGAGCAGTTCTTC
size: NA; J: TRBJ1-1; V: TRBV18; D: NA; CDR3: CASSPRGDMNTEGFF; DNA: TGTGCCAGCTCACCTAGGGGTGATATGAACACTGAAGGTTTCTTT
size: few; J: TRBJ1-4; V: TRBV6-5; D: TRBD1; CDR3: CASSYSTGEREKLFF; DNA: TGTGCCAGCAGTTACTCGACAGGGGAGAGGGAAAAACTGTTTTTT
size: few; J: TRBJ2-2; V: TRBV4-1; D: TRBD1; CDR3: CASSQEADRGLSGELFF; DNA: TGCGCCAGCAGCCAAGAAGCGGACAGGGGGCTTTCCGGGGAGCTGTTTTTT
size: many; J: TRBJ2-3; V: TRBV20-1; D: NA; CDR3: CSAKRVSSTDTQYF; DNA: TGCAGTGCTAAAAGGGTGTCTAGCACAGATACGCAGTATTTT
size: many; J: TRBJ1-2; V: TRBV3-1; D: NA; CDR3: CASSGRNYGYTF; DNA: TGTGCCAGCAGCGGGAGAAACTATGGCTACACCTTC
size: few; J: TRBJ2-1; V: TRBV6-2/TRBV6-3; D: NA; CDR3: CASTDWSSYNEQFF; DNA: TGTGCCAGCACGGACTGGAGCTCCTACAATGAGCAGTTCTTC
size: NA; J: TRBJ2-1; V: TRBV20-1; D: NA; CDR3: CSAFPGETSYNEQFF; DNA: TGCAGTGCTTTCCCAGGGGAGACCTCCTACAATGAGCAGTTCTTC
size: many; J: TRBJ2-3; V: TRBV6-1; D: TRBD2; CDR3: CASSYSGSTDTQYF; DNA: TGTGCCAGCAGTTATAGCGGGAGCACAGATACGCAGTATTTT
size: NA; J: TRBJ2-5; V: TRBV9; D: NA; CDR3: CASSPKAGYPETQYF; DNA: TGTGCCAGCAGCCCGAAGGCGGGATATCCGGAGACCCAGTACTTC
size: few; J: TRBJ2-2; V: TRBV27; D: NA; CDR3: CASSFGDRELFF; DNA: TGTGCCAGCAGTTTCGGGGATCGGGAGCTGTTTTTT
size: many; J: TRBJ2-3; V: TRBV28; D: NA; CDR3: CASIQRWERGTDTQYF; DNA: TGTGCCAGCATCCAAAGATGGGAGCGGGGCACAGATACGCAGTATTTT
size: many; J: TRBJ2-5; V: TRBV20-1; D: NA; CDR3: CSARVGETQYF; DNA: TGCAGTGCTCGGGTAGGAGAGACCCAGTACTTC
size: many; J: TRBJ1-5; V: TRBV28; D: TRBD1; CDR3: CASSRGLNQPQHF; DNA: TGTGCCAGCAGCAGGGGGCTCAATCAGCCCCAGCATTTT
size: NA; J: TRBJ2-2; V: TRBV4-2; D: TRBD2; CDR3: CASSQPSGTSVTGELFF; DNA: TGTGCCAGCAGCCAACCCTCCGGGACTAGCGTTACCGGGGAGCTGTTTTTT
size: NA; J: TRBJ1-5; V: TRBV7-2; D: NA; CDR3: CASSYSVQLPQPQHF; DNA: TGTGCCAGCAGTTATAGTGTACAGCTTCCTCAGCCCCAGCATTTT
size: NA; J: TRBJ1-2; V: TRBV12-3/TRBV12-4; D: NA; CDR3: CASSLNQIYGYTF; DNA: TGTGCCAGCAGTTTAAACCAAATCTATGGCTACACCTTC
size: NA; J: TRBJ2-7; V: TRBV20-1; D: TRBD2; CDR3: CSARSLAGGPGNEQYF; DNA: TGCAGTGCTAGATCCCTAGCGGGAGGCCCGGGGAACGAGCAGTACTTC
size: few; J: TRBJ1-5; V: TRBV20-1; D: TRBD1; CDR3: CSARGPGQGAIGNQPQHF; DNA: TGCAGTGCTAGAGGGCCGGGACAGGGGGCAATTGGCAATCAGCCCCAGCATTTT
size: many; J: TRBJ1-4; V: TRBV7-2; D: NA; CDR3: CASSPPPQPNEKLFF; DNA: TGTGCCAGCAGCCCCCCCCCACAGCCTAATGAAAAACTGTTTTTT
size: few; J: TRBJ1-1; V: TRBV19; D: NA; CDR3: CASSTTDLPGAFF; DNA: TGTGCCAGTAGTACGACAGACCTCCCGGGAGCTTTCTTT
size: few; J: TRBJ2-7; V: TRBV5-6; D: NA; CDR3: CASSLGALTEQYF; DNA: TGTGCCAGCAGCTTGGGGGCATTAACCGAGCAGTACTTC
size: many; J: TRBJ2-1; V: TRBV10-3; D: NA; CDR3: CAISESGGPDEQFF; DNA: TGTGCCATCAGTGAGTCCGGGGGGCCGGATGAGCAGTTCTTC
size: many; J: TRBJ2-7; V: TRBV20-1; D: NA; CDR3: CSARAPEGYEQYF; DNA: TGCAGTGCTAGAGCCCCTGAGGGCTACGAGCAGTACTTC
size: few; J: TRBJ1-1; V: TRBV5-8; D: NA; CDR3: CASSLSWGLNTEAFF; DNA: TGTGCCAGCAGCTTGTCATGGGGGTTGAACACTGAAGCTTTCTTT
size: many; J: TRBJ2-7; V: TRBV12-5; D: NA; CDR3: CASGLGPPYEQYF; DNA: TGTGCTAGTGGTTTGGGCCCCCCCTACGAGCAGTACTTC
size: NA; J: TRBJ2-1; V: TRBV7-9; D: NA; CDR3: CASSFVSTYNEQFF; DNA: TGTGCCAGCAGCTTTGTCAGCACCTACAATGAGCAGTTCTTC
size: NA; J: TRBJ2-2; V: TRBV19; D: NA; CDR3: CASHLSRTGELFF; DNA: TGTGCCAGTCATTTGTCTCGTACCGGGGAGCTGTTTTTT
size: NA; J: TRBJ1-2; V: TRBV9; D: TRBD1; CDR3: CASSVASRGRKDGYTF; DNA: TGTGCCAGCAGCGTAGCATCCAGGGGGCGTAAGGATGGCTACACCTTC
size: many; J: TRBJ1-3; V: TRBV5-1; D: NA; CDR3: CASSETASGNTIYF; DNA: TGCGCCAGCAGCGAGACAGCCTCTGGAAACACCATATATTTT
size: NA; J: TRBJ1-4; V: TRBV7-2; D: NA; CDR3: CASSLAPYSEKLFF; DNA: TGTGCCAGCAGCTTAGCCCCGTATAGTGAAAAACTGTTTTTT
size: NA; J: TRBJ2-7; V: TRBV19; D: NA; CDR3: CASSSSGGSFYEQYF; DNA: TGTGCCAGTAGTTCGTCCGGGGGTTCCTTCTACGAGCAGTACTTC
size: many; J: TRBJ2-1; V: TRBV4-1; D: NA; CDR3: CASSQDPVDGQFF; DNA: TGCGCCAGCAGCCAAGATCCAGTTGATGGGCAGTTCTTC
size: NA; J: TRBJ2-7; V: TRBV5-1; D: NA; CDR3: CASSLTRGSSEQYF; DNA: TGCGCCAGCAGCTTGACGAGGGGGTCTAGTGAGCAGTACTTC
size: many; J: TRBJ2-7; V: TRBV6-2/TRBV6-3; D: TRBD2; CDR3: CASSPRLAGPYEQYF; DNA: TGTGCCAGCAGTCCCCGACTAGCGGGACCCTACGAGCAGTACTTC
size: NA; J: TRBJ2-7; V: TRBV5-1; D: TRBD2; CDR3: CASSPGTSGHEQYF; DNA: TGCGCCAGCAGCCCCGGGACTAGCGGCCACGAGCAGTACTTC
size: NA; J: TRBJ2-2; V: TRBV10-3; D: NA; CDR3: CAISDGAMPNTGELFF; DNA: TGTGCCATCAGTGACGGGGCGATGCCGAACACCGGGGAGCTGTTTTTT
size: NA; J: TRBJ2-1; V: TRBV28; D: TRBD2; CDR3: CASSWGGINEQFF; DNA: TGTGCCAGCAGTTGGGGGGGGATCAATGAGCAGTTCTTC
size: NA; J: TRBJ2-2; V: TRBV5-1; D: NA; CDR3: CASCQYTGELFF; DNA: TGCGCCAGTTGCCAATACACCGGGGAGCTGTTTTTT
size: NA; J: TRBJ1-5; V: TRBV28; D: TRBD1; CDR3: CASRGTGGNQPQHF; DNA: TGTGCCAGCCGCGGGACAGGGGGGAATCAGCCCCAGCATTTT
size: few; J: TRBJ2-1; V: TRBV20-1; D: TRBD2; CDR3: CSGRSREGNLYNEQFF; DNA: TGCAGTGGTCGTTCGCGGGAGGGCAACCTTTACAATGAGCAGTTCTTC
size: few; J: TRBJ1-3; V: TRBV20-1; D: NA; CDR3: CSASVRGSGNTIYF; DNA: TGCAGTGCTAGCGTCAGGGGTTCGGGAAACACCATATATTTT